This TCR beta chain came from a study of CD8 T cells in ankylosing spondylitis. Study findings and constraints: A motif in TCR beta, a set of eight highly homologous variants, appeared characteristic of ankylosing spondylitis blood.

Quantitative 5'-RACE with molecular barcodes was used to make the TCR beta libraries. TCRdb independently ran MiXCR on the 5' RACE reads; one entry per CDR3 protein. The sample holds fewer than 500,000 distinct CDR3 sequences, more than 25% seen once. As for this clonotype: Its antigen is currently unknown.

CDR1 and CDR2 from the germline V gene are DFQATT and SNEGSKA (reference sequence). The CDR3 totals 15 residues. V gave up 5 bases and J gave up 4 bases, with 21 bases separating them. Specimen: blood, either unsorted or a sorted T cell fraction (not recorded which). V gene TRBV20-1 combines with J gene TRBJ2-7; a weak D match, TRBD2 (6 bases). The clonotype originates from a male donor with ankylosing spondylitis. In nucleotides, the CDR3 is TGCAGTGCTCTTCATGCGACTAGTCCTTCGTACGAGCAGTACTTC. This sequence encodes CSALHATSPSYEQYF.